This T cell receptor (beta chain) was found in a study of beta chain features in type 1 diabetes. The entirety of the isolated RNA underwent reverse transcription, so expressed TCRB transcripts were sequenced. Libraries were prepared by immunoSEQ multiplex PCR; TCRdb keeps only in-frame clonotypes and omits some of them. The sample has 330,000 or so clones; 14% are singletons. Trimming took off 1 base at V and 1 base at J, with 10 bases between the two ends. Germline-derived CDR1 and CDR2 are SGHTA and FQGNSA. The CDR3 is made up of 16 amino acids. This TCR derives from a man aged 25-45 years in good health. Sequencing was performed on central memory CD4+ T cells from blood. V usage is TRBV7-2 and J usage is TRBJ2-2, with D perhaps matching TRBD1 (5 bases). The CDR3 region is CASSLEGNLNTGELFF. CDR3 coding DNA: TGTGCCAGCAGCTTAGAGGGGAACCTGAACACCGGGGAGCTGTTTTTT.